The table lists the clone carrying this T cell receptor (beta chain) with a few counts. TCRdb reprocessed the RT-PCR reads with MiXCR, giving one entry per CDR3 protein. Altogether about 680,000 distinct CDR3 sequences are present, 13% to 15% being singletons, with the ten largest covering just over 3.5%. The sample was memory CD4+ T cells from blood. The TCR comes from a female donor in good health, serving as a healthy control.

CDR3 sequence reads: CASSLEAGPNTGELFF. CDR3 nucleotides: TGTGCCAGCAGCTTGGAGGCAGGGCCCAACACCGGGGAGCTGTTTTTT. This chain connects TRBV5-5 to TRBJ2-2; D is perhaps TRBD1 (5 bases). The germline gives CDR1 SGHKS, CDR2 YYEKEE (reference sequence). Trimming stripped 0 bases from V and 2 bases from J, with 11 bases between. This CDR3 is 16 amino acids long.